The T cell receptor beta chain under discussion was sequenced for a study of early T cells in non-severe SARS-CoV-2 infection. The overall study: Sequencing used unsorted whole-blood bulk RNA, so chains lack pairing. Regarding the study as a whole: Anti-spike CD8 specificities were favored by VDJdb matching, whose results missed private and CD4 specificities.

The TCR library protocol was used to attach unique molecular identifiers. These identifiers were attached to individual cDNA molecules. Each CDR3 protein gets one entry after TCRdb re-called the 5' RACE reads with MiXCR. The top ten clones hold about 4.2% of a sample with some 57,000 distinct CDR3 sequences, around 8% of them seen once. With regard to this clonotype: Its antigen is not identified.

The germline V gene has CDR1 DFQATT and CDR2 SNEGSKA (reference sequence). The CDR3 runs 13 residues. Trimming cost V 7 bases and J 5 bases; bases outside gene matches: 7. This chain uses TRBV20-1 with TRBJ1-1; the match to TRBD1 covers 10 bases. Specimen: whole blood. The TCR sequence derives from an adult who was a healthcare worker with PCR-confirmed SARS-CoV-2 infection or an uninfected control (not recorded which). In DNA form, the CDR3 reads TGCAGTGTCGAACGGACAGGGGGGACTGAAGCTTTCTTT. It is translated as CSVERTGGTEAFF.